This TCR beta chain is from a study of tumor-infiltrating lymphocytes in primary liver carcinoma. Turning to this clonotype: No antigen is known for it. At one end the junction does not follow the germline gene, possibly because of a read error.

Starting from approximately 470 ng of total RNA, TCR beta cDNA was produced with a primer in the constant region. Slightly modified ARM-PCR served as the procedure for the TCR beta libraries. These libraries came from three rounds of nested multiplex PCR. Forward primers for TRBV1-TRBV30 and a C-beta reverse primer served the first two PCR rounds, at about 9 cycles each. One entry per CDR3 protein, called by TCRdb with MiXCR from the multiplex PCR reads. The table shows around 100,000 distinct CDR3 sequences, with 55% to 80% occurring only once. RNA and DNA were co-extracted from around 20-30 mg of unsorted bulk tissue. This CDR3 region has 15 residues. CDR1 SQVTM and CDR2 ANQGSEA come from the germline V gene. Study results and limitations: Blood fell significantly below tumors in its top-250-clone fraction (p = 0.039). Tumor region pairs overlapped more than did tumor-adjacent and tumor-blood pairs.

This chain connects TRBV29-1 to TRBJ2-5; 9 bases match TRBD1. This clonotype was obtained from a woman aged 55-69 years with primary liver carcinoma and hepatitis B virus infection. Sequenced sample: liver tumor tissue from sampling region 2. The subset here: tumor region T2, inferior pole. The CDR3 coding sequence is TGCAGCTTTGATGGGACAGGGTCTTCCCTAGAGACCCAGTACTTC. Protein product: CSFDGTGSSLETQYF.